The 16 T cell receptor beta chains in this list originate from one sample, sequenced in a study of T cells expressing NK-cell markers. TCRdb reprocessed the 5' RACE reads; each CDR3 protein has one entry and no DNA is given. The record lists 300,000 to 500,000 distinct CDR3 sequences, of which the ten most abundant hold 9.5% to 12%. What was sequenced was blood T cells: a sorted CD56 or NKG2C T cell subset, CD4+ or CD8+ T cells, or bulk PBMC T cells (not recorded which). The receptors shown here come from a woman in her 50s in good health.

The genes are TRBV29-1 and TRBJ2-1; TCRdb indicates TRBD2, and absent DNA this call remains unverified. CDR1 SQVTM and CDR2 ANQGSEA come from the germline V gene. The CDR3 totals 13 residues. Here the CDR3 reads CSVELATYNEQFF.

The CDR3 spells CASSYSKNGGLNTEAFF. The rearrangement links TRBV6-5 to TRBJ1-1. The CDR3 runs to 17 residues. CDR1 and CDR2 (germline): MNHEY, SVGAGI.

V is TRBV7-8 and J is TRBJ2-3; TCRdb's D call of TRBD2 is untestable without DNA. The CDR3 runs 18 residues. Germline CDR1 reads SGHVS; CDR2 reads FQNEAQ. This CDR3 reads CASSLRVAGARATDTQYF.

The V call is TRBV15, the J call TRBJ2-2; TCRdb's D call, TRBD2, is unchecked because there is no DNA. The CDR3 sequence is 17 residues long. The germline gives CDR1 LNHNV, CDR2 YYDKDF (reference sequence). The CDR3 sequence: CATSRGGAGRNTGELFF.

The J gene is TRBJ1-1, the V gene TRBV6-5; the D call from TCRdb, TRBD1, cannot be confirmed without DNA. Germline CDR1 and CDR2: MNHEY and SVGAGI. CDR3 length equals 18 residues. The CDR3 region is CASSYSRRTGSFYTEAFF.

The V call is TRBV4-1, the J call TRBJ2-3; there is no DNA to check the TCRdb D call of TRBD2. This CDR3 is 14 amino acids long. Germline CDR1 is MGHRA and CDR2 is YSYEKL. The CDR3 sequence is CASSLLGLADTQYF.

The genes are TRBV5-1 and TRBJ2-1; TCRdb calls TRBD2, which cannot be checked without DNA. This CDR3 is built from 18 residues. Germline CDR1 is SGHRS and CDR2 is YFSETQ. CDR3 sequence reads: CASSSRIAGDGRLGEQFF.

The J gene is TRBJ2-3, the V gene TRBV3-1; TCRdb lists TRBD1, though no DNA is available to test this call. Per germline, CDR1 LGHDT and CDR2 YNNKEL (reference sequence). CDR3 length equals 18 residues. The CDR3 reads CASSQDPRTGRLGDTQYF.

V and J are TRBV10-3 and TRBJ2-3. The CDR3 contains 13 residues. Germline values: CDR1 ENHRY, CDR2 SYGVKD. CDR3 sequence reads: CAISEFGTDTQYF.

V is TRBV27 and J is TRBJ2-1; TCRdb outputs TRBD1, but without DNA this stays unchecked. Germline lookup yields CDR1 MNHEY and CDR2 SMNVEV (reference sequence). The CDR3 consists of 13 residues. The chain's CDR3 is CASSLEVGGEQFF.

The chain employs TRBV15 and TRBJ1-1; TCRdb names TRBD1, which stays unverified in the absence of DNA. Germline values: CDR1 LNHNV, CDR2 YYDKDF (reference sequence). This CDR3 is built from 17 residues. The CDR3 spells CATSRPLDRAWDTEAFF.

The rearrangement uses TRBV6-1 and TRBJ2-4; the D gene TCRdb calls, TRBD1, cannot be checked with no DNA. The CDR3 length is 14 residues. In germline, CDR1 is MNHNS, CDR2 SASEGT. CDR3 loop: CASSGWGAKNIQYF.

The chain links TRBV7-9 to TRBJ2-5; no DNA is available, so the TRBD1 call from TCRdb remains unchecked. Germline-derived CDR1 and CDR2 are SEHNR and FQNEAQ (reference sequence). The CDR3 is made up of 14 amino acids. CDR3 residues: CASSPRDPKSTQYF.

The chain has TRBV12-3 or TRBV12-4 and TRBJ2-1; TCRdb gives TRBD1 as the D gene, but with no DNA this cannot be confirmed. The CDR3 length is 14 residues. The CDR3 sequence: CASSLEDARDEQFF.

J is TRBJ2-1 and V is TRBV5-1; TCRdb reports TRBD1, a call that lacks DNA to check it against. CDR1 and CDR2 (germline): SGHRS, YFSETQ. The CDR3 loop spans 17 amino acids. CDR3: CASSLVAVAGGYNEQFF.

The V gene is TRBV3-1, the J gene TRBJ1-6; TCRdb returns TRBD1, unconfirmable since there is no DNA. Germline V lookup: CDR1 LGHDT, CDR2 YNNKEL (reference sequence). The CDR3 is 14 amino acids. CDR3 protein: CASSHPGQDSPLHF.